This TCR beta chain was recorded in a study of CD8 T cells in ankylosing spondylitis. Overall study findings and caveats: Clones tied to disease were said to be significantly enriched in matched ankylosing spondylitis synovial fluid.

This clonotype was counted a few times. The target antigen is unknown. This CDR3 is built from 15 residues. Germline V gene lookup returns CDR1 LGHNA and CDR2 YNFKEQ. Between the trimmed V and J ends, which lost 4 bases and 1 base, there was a span of 14 bases. TCRdb independently ran MiXCR on the 5' RACE reads; one entry per CDR3 protein. The sample has about 320,000 distinct CDR3 sequences, approximately 10% seen once. The source material was blood, either unsorted or a sorted T cell fraction (not recorded which). The V and J genes are TRBV4-2 and TRBJ2-7; no clear D. The TCR sequence derives from a female donor with ankylosing spondylitis or in good health (not recorded which). In DNA, the CDR3 is TGTGCCAGCAGCCCATCTATAGCTGAATCCTACGAGCAGTACTTC. Residues: CASSPSIAESYEQYF.